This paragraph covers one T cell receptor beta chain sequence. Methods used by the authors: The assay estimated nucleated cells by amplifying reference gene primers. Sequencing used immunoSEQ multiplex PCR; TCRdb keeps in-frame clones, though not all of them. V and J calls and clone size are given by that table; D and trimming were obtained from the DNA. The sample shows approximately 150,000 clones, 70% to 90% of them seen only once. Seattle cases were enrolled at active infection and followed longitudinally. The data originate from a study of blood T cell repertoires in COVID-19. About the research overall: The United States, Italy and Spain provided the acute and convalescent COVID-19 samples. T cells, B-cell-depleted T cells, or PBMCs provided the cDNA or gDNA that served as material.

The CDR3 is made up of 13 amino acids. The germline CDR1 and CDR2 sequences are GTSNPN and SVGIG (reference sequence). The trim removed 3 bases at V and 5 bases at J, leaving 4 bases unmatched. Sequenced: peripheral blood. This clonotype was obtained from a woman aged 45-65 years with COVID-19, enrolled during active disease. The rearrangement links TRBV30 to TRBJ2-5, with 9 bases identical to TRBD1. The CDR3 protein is CAWRGTGRETQYF. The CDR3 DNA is TGTGCCTGGAGGGGGACAGGGCGGGAGACCCAGTACTTC.